This T cell receptor beta chain emerged from a study of T cells in Graves' hyperthyroidism and ophthalmopathy (dated by TCRdb to between 2018 and 2020). A note on the overall study: Peripheral blood was sampled at the time of initial diagnosis, prior to any treatment. The 90 or so discovery patients were randomly split 7:3 into training and test sets. TCR Vbeta CDR3 sequencing of 135 peripheral blood samples (approximately 44 ophthalmopathy, over 70 hyperthyroidism and approximately 17 progressor patients) is reported in the paper. To identify TCR V-J signatures that set the groups apart, the researchers used a discovery cohort of about a hundred patients, made up of under 45 with Graves' ophthalmopathy and some 58 with stable Graves' hyperthyroidism. Following sampling, methimazole starting at 30 mg daily was given to hyperthyroidism patients, and high-dose intravenous methylprednisolone was given to ophthalmopathy patients. An independent validation cohort of around 19 hyperthyroidism patients and about 15 patients who later progressed to ophthalmopathy tested prospective prediction of ophthalmopathy. In roughly six Graves' hyperthyroidism patients, the study also compared T-cell repertoires from thyroid tissue with T-cell repertoires from blood. General findings and caveats noted by the study authors: Ophthalmopathy was separated from stable hyperthyroidism by a 13 V-J signature model, with around 90% sensitivity and roughly 81% specificity obtained in cross-validation and 80%/75% obtained in testing. Sample size was not statistically predetermined, and investigators were not blinded to group allocation. Most expanded thyroid clonotypes (frequency above 0.001) were also detected in blood, a finding suggesting that blood repertoires may reflect thyroid immune responses. During validation, the model predicted progression to ophthalmopathy a median of roughly six months ahead of onset, with just under 71% sensitivity and under 85% specificity.

Graves' hyperthyroidism was defined as stable when no progression to ophthalmopathy occurred over 18 months of follow-up. Hyperthyroidism patients were aged 18 to 65 years and newly diagnosed, with disease duration of less than 2 months. Patients with uncontrolled infections, other autoimmune diseases, pregnancy or lactation were excluded. Diagnoses were established on the basis of clinical symptoms, serum thyroxine and TRAb, thyroid ultrasound, and orbital computed tomography. PBMCs were separated from over 9 ml of fresh peripheral blood using Ficoll-Paque density gradient centrifugation. Total RNA was extracted with Trizol reagent, and quality was checked on an Agilent 2100 Bioanalyzer. The V end gives up 7 bases and the J end 6 bases, leaving 7 bases in the junction not matched to a gene. The germline V gene gives CDR1 as SQVTM and CDR2 as ANQGSEA. The CDR3 covers 13 residues, taking in both the cysteine and the phenylalanine. CDR3 DNA is the only sequence kept; it has 39 bases, read in frame from the first base.

The TCR beta CDR3 regions were amplified from RNA transcripts. The first round of RT-PCR for the TCR CDR3 was performed with the HTBI primer set and the Qiagen OneStep RT-PCR kit. Libraries were constructed in a second round of multiplex PCR, after which size selection and purification were performed. Sequencing of the libraries was done on an Illumina HiSeq2000 using paired-end 100 bp reads. The paper's data handling went like this. SOAPnuke was used to process the raw data, throwing out any read that contained adapters or uncalled bases, had a mean Phred below 15, or lacked an exact constant-primer or identifier match. COPE v1.2.5 was used to merge the high-quality paired reads, and each unique nucleotide sequence was defined as a clonotype. MiTCR v1.1 was used to align the clonotypes against IMGT TRBV, TRBD and TRBJ reference segments. The analysis was restricted to V-J combinations with a frequency above 0.0001, which together covered 99% to 99.2% of the repertoires. A TCS score was defined as the ratio of F50 (clonal expansion) to E x V (chaos), with BLOSUM62-based TCRdist applied between CDR3 peptides within each V-J. Welch's t-statistics and random forest reduced 500 to 550 V-J features to 13, which were used in a naive Bayes classifier (R e1071). Thyroid-blood repertoire similarity was quantified with the Morisita-Horn index. Starting from the raw public reads, TCRdb applied fastp trimming at Q25, assembled clones with MiXCR and retained in-frame beta chains. Duplicate CDR3 protein sequences are folded into a single record with the most common DNA and genes. TCRdb's processing, not the authors', yielded these V and J calls. Here the sample has over 700,000 distinct CDR3 sequences; roughly 40% occur a single time. The biggest ten clones account for more than 7% of the sample.

This clonotype was seen a handful of times. No antigen is known for it. Per-base quality was not reported, and no clone a single base away is much larger than it. Sequencing was carried out using blood. The sequence derives from a man aged 18-30 years with Graves' hyperthyroidism. This chain is built from TRBV29-1 and TRBJ2-3, and TRBD2 matches 10 of the central bases. The nucleotides read TGCAGCGCTAGCGGGAGAGGAGTGGATACGCAGTATTTT. The translation is CSASGRGVDTQYF.